The 14 T cell receptor beta chains presented below share a single source sample, sequenced in a study of blood T cell repertoires in COVID-19. Using immunoSEQ multiplex PCR, the repertoire was profiled, and TCRdb retains in-frame clones only, with some absent. The sample shows fewer than 300,000 clones, more than 85% of them seen only once. Sequenced material: peripheral blood. The receptors shown here come from a woman aged 25 to 39 with COVID-19, enrolled during active disease.

As to this clone: This specimen includes other DNA sequences encoding the same CDR3. The J gene is TRBJ1-5, the V gene TRBV5-1; D is unresolved. This CDR3 is 14 amino acids long. Germline CDR1 reads SGHRS; CDR2 reads YFSETQ. The germline V and J ends were trimmed by 0 bases and 5 bases, with 9 bases remaining between them. The CDR3 DNA sequence: TGCGCCAGCAGCTTGGAGGCAGGATATCAGCCCCAGCATTTT. Protein product: CASSLEAGYQPQHF.

The chain has TRBV27 and TRBJ2-1; 11 nucleotides line up with TRBD2. CDR3 size: 15 residues. Germline lookup yields CDR1 MNHEY and CDR2 SMNVEV (reference sequence). The V gene end was trimmed by 4 bases and the J gene end by 7 bases; junction bases not matched to a gene: 6. The CDR3 nucleotides read TGTGCCAGCAGTTCGCTAGCGGGAGGAGGAAATGAGCAGTTCTTC. It is translated as CASSSLAGGGNEQFF.

The CDR3 DNA sequence: TGTGCCAGCAGCGGGGGAGGCGGGAGGAAAGGCGAGCAGTACTTC. It specifies CASSGGGGRKGEQYF. This chain connects TRBV7-8 to TRBJ2-7; 8 bases are a match to TRBD2. The CDR3 covers 15 residues. V shed 5 bases, J shed 6 bases, and the junction held 12 bases outside the gene matches. From germline, CDR1 is SGHVS and CDR2 FQNEAQ.

This sequence joins TRBV19 and TRBJ1-5; D not certain. The germline V and J ends were trimmed by 6 bases and 4 bases, with 10 bases remaining between them. The CDR3 runs 13 residues. Germline CDR1 is LNHDA and CDR2 is SQIVND (reference sequence). DNA of the CDR3: TGTGCCAGTAGCCAACAACCAAATCAGCCCCAGCATTTT. It codes for CASSQQPNQPQHF.

In this sample, this clone turned up a few times. V is TRBV28 and J is TRBJ2-1, with 7 bases fitting TRBD2. With V trimmed by 5 bases and J by 4 bases, 14 bases remained unmatched. Germline-derived CDR1 and CDR2 are MDHEN and SYDVKM. The CDR3 runs 17 residues. CDR3: CASSPLLAEGPYNEQFF. The CDR3 nucleotides read TGTGCCAGCAGTCCGCTCCTAGCGGAGGGGCCTTACAATGAGCAGTTCTTC.

This clone was recorded a few times. This chain joins TRBV10-1 and TRBJ2-7; possibly TRBD1 for D (5 bases). This CDR3 comprises 11 residues. V was pared by 5 bases and J by 6 bases, with 8 bases between. Germline V lookup: CDR1 WNHNN, CDR2 SYGVQD (reference sequence). The CDR3 protein is CASSSGSEQYF. The DNA for the CDR3 is TGCGCCAGCAGTTCAGGGTCCGAGCAGTACTTC.

V usage is TRBV6-4 and J usage is TRBJ2-3; D call uncertain. V lost 3 bases to trimming and J lost 0 bases, with 7 bases between them. Germline assignment: CDR1 MRHNA and CDR2 SNTAGT. This CDR3 is built from 14 residues. CDR3 in amino acids: CASSEAGSTDTQYF. In DNA form, the CDR3 reads TGTGCCAGCAGTGAAGCAGGTAGCACAGATACGCAGTATTTT.

CDR3 loop: CASSSRRDAPVYGYTF. CDR3 nucleotide sequence: TGTGCCAGTAGTAGTAGGAGGGACGCCCCAGTATATGGCTACACCTTC. The genes are TRBV19 and TRBJ1-2; possibly TRBD1 for D (5 bases). There are 16 residues in the CDR3. Germline CDR1 and CDR2: LNHDA and SQIVND (reference sequence). The V and J ends lost 4 bases and 5 bases respectively, with 20 bases between them.

The chain joins TRBV6-4 to TRBJ2-7; 7 bases match TRBD1. The CDR3 runs 15 residues. Germline-derived CDR1 and CDR2 are MRHNA and SNTAGT. The J segment lost 7 bases and the V segment lost 6 bases, leaving 15 bases of the junction unmatched. DNA for the CDR3: TGTGCCAGCAGGGATCCCGGGACAGACCTCTGGGAGCAGTACTTC. Its translation: CASRDPGTDLWEQYF.

This sequence joins TRBV18 and TRBJ2-7; tentatively, D is TRBD1 (6 bases). The CDR3 is 14 residues long. V shed 4 bases and J shed 6 bases, with 16 bases lying between them. CDR1 is KGHSH, CDR2 LQKENI, per germline. CDR3 sequence (DNA): TGTGCCAGCTCACAGAGACAGGATTTGGTCGAGCAGTACTTC. The encoded protein is CASSQRQDLVEQYF.

This clone occurred a few times. V and J are TRBV7-9 and TRBJ2-2; a weak D match, TRBD2 (6 bases). The CDR3 consists of 12 residues. Germline V lookup: CDR1 SEHNR, CDR2 FQNEAQ (reference sequence). The CDR3 here is CGGLSNTGELFF. The CDR3 DNA follows: TGTGGGGGACTTTCGAACACCGGGGAGCTGTTTTTT. The full variable domain, in which reference TRBV7-9 and TRBJ2-2 provide the parts outside the CDR3, is DTGVSQNPRHKITKRGQNVTFRCDPISEHNRLYWYRQTLGQGPEFLTYFQNEAQLEKSRLLSDRFSAERPKGSFSTLEIQRTEQGDSAMYLCGGLSNTGELFFGEGSRLTVL.

The chain uses TRBV2 and TRBJ1-2, with TRBD1 identical over 8 bases. The CDR3 is 18 residues long. Germline lookup yields CDR1 SNHLY and CDR2 FYNNEI. The V segment lost 2 bases and the J segment 3 bases; nucleotides outside the gene matches: 14. CDR3 nucleotide sequence: TGTGCCAGCAGTGAACGGACAGGGTGGTATAGGAGGGACTATGGCTACACCTTC. Translated: CASSERTGWYRRDYGYTF.

V and J are TRBV6-5 and TRBJ1-1; D uncertain. V was clipped by 5 bases and J by 5 bases, with 9 bases between them. This CDR3 contains 12 residues. Germline CDR1 MNHEY, CDR2 SVGAGI. The CDR3 reads CASSPGSTEAFF. For the CDR3, the DNA is TGTGCCAGCAGTCCCGGGAGTACTGAAGCTTTCTTT.

CDR3 residues: CASSLWGANTGELFF. DNA for the CDR3: TGTGCCAGCAGTCTCTGGGGGGCGAACACCGGGGAGCTGTTTTTT. This chain links TRBV27 with TRBJ2-2; tentative D call: TRBD2 (6 bases). The CDR3 runs 15 residues. Germline V gene data show CDR1 as MNHEY and CDR2 as SMNVEV (reference sequence). Trimming shortened V by 5 bases and J by 0 bases, and 10 bases separated the two germline ends.